This TCR beta chain was sequenced for a study of control samples from healthy donors and cancer patients. The table came from immunoSEQ multiplex PCR; TCRdb's copy has only in-frame clones and leaves some out. The top ten hold 18% of the sample, which has around 95,000 clones, about 88% seen once. Per the germline V gene, CDR1 is SGHTA and CDR2 is FQGNSA. CDR3 length: 18 residues. The germline V and J ends were trimmed by 0 bases and 5 bases, with 20 bases remaining between them. The receptor was isolated from a woman aged 45 to 65 in good health. The V gene is TRBV7-2, the J gene TRBJ2-1; D possibly uses TRBD1 or TRBD2 (5 bases each). The source material was blood. The CDR3 loop is CASSLARDQRPRDNEQFF. DNA for the CDR3: TGTGCCAGCAGCTTAGCCAGGGACCAGCGGCCGAGGGACAATGAGCAGTTCTTC.